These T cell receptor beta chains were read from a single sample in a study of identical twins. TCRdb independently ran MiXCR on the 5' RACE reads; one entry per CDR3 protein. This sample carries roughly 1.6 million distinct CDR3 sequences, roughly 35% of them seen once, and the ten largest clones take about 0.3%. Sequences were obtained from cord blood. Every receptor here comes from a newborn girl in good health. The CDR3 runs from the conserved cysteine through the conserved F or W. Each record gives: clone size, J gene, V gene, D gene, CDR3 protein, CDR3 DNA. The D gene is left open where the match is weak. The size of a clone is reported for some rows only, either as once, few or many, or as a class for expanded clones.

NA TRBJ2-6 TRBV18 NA CASSAGTPPLSVLTF TGTGCCAGCTCAGCGGGAACCCCCCCCTTATCCGTCCTGACTTTC
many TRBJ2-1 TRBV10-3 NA CAISGPQGRYNEQFF TGTGCCATCAGTGGCCCACAGGGAAGGTACAATGAGCAGTTCTTC
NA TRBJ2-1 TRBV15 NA CATSRDSTRRNEQFF TGTGCCACCAGCAGAGATTCGACTAGGAGGAATGAGCAGTTCTTC
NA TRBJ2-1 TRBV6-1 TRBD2 CASSHYSHGTRLTNEQFF TGTGCCAGCAGTCATTATTCTCATGGGACTAGACTAACCAATGAGCAGTTCTTC
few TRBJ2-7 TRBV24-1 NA CATSDPGRTYEQYF TGTGCCACCAGTGACCCCGGGAGAACCTACGAGCAGTACTTC
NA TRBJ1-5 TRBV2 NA CASSFRRSNQPQHF TGTGCCAGCAGCTTTAGACGGAGCAATCAGCCCCAGCATTTT
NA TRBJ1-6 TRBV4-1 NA CASSQRRGTYNSPLHF TGCGCCAGCAGCCAACGGAGGGGTACCTATAATTCACCCCTCCACTTT
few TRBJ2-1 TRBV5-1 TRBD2 CASSLGLAGLLYNEQFF TGCGCCAGCAGCTTGGGGCTAGCGGGGCTCCTATACAATGAGCAGTTCTTC
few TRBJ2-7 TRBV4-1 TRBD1 CASSQWVGGVYEQYF TGCGCCAGCAGCCAATGGGTAGGGGGCGTCTACGAGCAGTACTTC
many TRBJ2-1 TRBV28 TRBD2 CASSLGPGLALNEQFF TGTGCCAGCAGTTTGGGGCCGGGACTAGCCTTAAATGAGCAGTTCTTC
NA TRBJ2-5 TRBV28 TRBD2 CASSLGRLAGPKGNEQYF TGTGCCAGCAGTTTAGGGCGACTAGCGGGCCCTAAAGGGAATGAGCAGTACTTC
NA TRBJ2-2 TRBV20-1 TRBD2 CSARGRPGLAAGELFF TGCAGTGCTAGAGGGCGACCGGGACTAGCTGCCGGGGAGCTGTTTTTT
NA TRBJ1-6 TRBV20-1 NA CSARDRRSPLHF TGCAGTGCTAGAGATAGGCGTTCACCCCTCCACTTT
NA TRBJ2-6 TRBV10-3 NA CAISALEQGVARGANVLTF TGTGCCATCAGTGCCCTTGAACAGGGAGTCGCACGAGGGGCCAACGTCCTGACTTTC
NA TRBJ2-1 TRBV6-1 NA CASSVVGGTPLTQFF TGTGCCAGCAGTGTGGTTGGCGGAACTCCATTGACCCAGTTCTTC
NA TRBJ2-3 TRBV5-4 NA CASSPQPWDTRTDTQYF TGTGCCAGCAGCCCACAACCCTGGGACACTCGCACAGATACGCAGTATTTT
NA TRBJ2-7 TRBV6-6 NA CASSLRAAAYEQYF TGTGCCAGCAGTTTGAGGGCCGCTGCCTACGAGCAGTACTTC
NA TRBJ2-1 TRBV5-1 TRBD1 CASSVDRGGSYEQFF TGCGCCAGCAGCGTCGACAGGGGTGGCAGTTATGAGCAGTTCTTC
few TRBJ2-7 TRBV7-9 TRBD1 CASSLSGTRDSAHEQYF TGTGCCAGCAGCTTAAGTGGTACTCGGGACAGTGCTCACGAGCAGTACTTC
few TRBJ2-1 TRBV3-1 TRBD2 CASSQGLSGSRFF TGTGCCAGCAGCCAAGGACTTAGCGGGAGTCGGTTCTTC
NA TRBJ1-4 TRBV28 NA CASSLRGAGNEKLFF TGTGCCAGCAGTTTACGAGGGGCCGGTAATGAAAAACTGTTTTTT
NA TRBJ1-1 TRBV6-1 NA CASSDARGLGAFF TGTGCCAGCAGTGACGCGAGGGGCTTGGGGGCTTTCTTT
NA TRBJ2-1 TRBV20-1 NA CSAKQGYNEQFF TGCAGTGCTAAACAGGGATACAATGAGCAGTTCTTC
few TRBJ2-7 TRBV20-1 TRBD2 CSAPRTSGHYEQYF TGCAGTGCTCCCCGGACTAGCGGACACTACGAGCAGTACTTC
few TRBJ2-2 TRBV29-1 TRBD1 CSGHTGGGELFF TGCAGCGGCCACACAGGGGGCGGGGAGCTGTTTTTT
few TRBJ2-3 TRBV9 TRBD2 CASTRTSAPDTQYF TGTGCCAGCACCCGGACTAGCGCACCAGATACGCAGTATTTT
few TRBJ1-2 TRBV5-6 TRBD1 CASSLVTGSGGYTF TGTGCCAGCAGCTTGGTGACAGGGTCGGGTGGCTACACCTTC
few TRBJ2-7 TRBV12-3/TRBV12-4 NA CASSPRDSVYEQYF TGTGCCAGCAGCCCGCGGGACAGTGTCTACGAGCAGTACTTC
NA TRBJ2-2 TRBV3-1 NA CASSLITNTGELFF TGTGCCAGCAGCCTGATTACGAACACCGGGGAGCTGTTTTTT
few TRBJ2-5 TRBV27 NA CASSPYKGQETQYF TGTGCCAGCAGCCCCTACAAGGGACAAGAGACCCAGTACTTC
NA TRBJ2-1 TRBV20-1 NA CSASREQFF TGCAGTGCTAGTCGTGAGCAGTTCTTC
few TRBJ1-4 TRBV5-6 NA CASNQLTSTNEKLFF TGTGCCAGCAACCAACTGACATCAACTAATGAAAAACTGTTTTTT
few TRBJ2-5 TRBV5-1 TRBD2 CASSLTSGLLETQYF TGCGCCAGCAGCTTGACTAGCGGGCTACTAGAGACCCAGTACTTC
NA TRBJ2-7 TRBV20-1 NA CSVLPLGAGRSYEQYF TGCAGTGTGCTACCCTTGGGGGCAGGCCGCTCCTACGAGCAGTACTTC
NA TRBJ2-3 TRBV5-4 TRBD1 CASSLMTGTGRDTQYF TGTGCCAGCAGCTTGATGACCGGGACAGGGCGAGATACGCAGTATTTT
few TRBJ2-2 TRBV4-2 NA CASSQVALTGGELFF TGTGCCAGCAGCCAAGTCGCCCTAACAGGCGGGGAGCTGTTTTTT
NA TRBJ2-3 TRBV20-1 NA CSARSGGKDTQYF TGCAGTGCTAGGTCGGGGGGCAAAGATACGCAGTATTTT
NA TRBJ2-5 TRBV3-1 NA CASSQTGGPRYTNEQYF TGTGCCAGCAGCCAGACCGGGGGCCCACGCTATACAAATGAGCAGTACTTC
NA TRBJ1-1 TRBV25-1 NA CASSDTGYMNTEAFF TGTGCCAGCAGTGACACAGGGTATATGAACACTGAAGCTTTCTTT
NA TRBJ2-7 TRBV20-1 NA CSARGLGQGTYEQYF TGCAGTGCTAGAGGGTTAGGGCAGGGTACCTACGAGCAGTACTTC
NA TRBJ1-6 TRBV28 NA CASRLGRGYNSPLHF TGTGCCAGCCGCTTGGGCAGGGGTTATAATTCACCCCTCCACTTT
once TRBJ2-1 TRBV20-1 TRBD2 CSALGTSGVYNEQFF TGCAGTGCACTCGGAACTAGCGGGGTCTACAATGAGCAGTTCTTC
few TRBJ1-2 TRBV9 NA CASSPGFDYGYTF TGTGCCAGCAGCCCGGGCTTCGACTATGGCTACACCTTC
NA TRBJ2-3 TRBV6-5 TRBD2 CASSRPGLAGAWAQYF TGTGCCAGCAGTCGACCGGGACTAGCGGGAGCATGGGCGCAGTATTTT
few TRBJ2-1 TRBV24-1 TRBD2 CATRSTSGIYNEQFF TGTGCCACCAGGTCGACTAGCGGGATCTACAATGAGCAGTTCTTC
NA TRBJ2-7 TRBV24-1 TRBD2 CATSDKREGNYNEQYF TGTGCCACCAGTGACAAGCGGGAGGGCAACTACAATGAGCAGTACTTC